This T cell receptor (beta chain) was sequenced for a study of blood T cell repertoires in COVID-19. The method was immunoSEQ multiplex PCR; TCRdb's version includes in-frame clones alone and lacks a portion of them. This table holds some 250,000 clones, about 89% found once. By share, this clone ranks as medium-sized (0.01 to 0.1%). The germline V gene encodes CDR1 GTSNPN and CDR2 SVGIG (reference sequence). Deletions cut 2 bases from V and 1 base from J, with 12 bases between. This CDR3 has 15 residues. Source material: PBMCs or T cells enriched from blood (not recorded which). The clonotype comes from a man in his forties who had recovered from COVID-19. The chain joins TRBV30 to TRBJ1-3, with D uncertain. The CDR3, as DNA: TGTGCCTGGAGTCGCCTCGGTTCTTCTGGAAACACCATATATTTT. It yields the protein CAWSRLGSSGNTIYF.